Listed here are 18 T cell receptor beta chains from one sample, sequenced in a study of blood T cells in healthy people across ages. With a J-beta primer mix and a sample-barcoded 5' primer, a second PCR ran about 7 to 12 cycles. TCRdb recomputed calls from the 5' RACE reads with MiXCR, one row per CDR3 protein. The sample yields 800,000 to 950,000 distinct CDR3 sequences, almost 30% seen once. The same sample was also used in a study of T cells of mothers and their children.

The sequencing sample was made of blood. The origin of the receptors is a woman aged 40-49 years in good health.

The chain couples TRBV9 to TRBJ1-3; D is unresolved. Germline V gene lookup returns CDR1 SGDLS and CDR2 YYNGEE. V was pared by 2 bases and J by 0 bases, with 6 bases between. The CDR3 runs to 14 residues. The CDR3 is CASSVDRSGNTIYF. CDR3 nucleotides: TGTGCCAGCAGCGTTGACCGCTCTGGAAACACCATATATTTT. The variable domain in full, completed from reference TRBV9 and TRBJ1-3, reads DSGVTQTPKHLITATGQRVTLRCSPRSGDLSVYWYQQSLDQGLQFLIQYYNGEERAKGNILERFSAQQFPDLHSELNLSSLELGDSALYFCASSVDRSGNTIYFGEGSWLTVV.

CDR3 coding DNA: TGCAGTGCTAGAGTTACCTACGGGGGGCCCCAGCATTTT. Translated: CSARVTYGGPQHF. This sequence joins TRBV20-1 and TRBJ1-5, with D possibly matching TRBD1 (5 bases). The V gene lost 1 base and the J gene lost 9 bases, with 13 bases spanning the gap. This CDR3 contains 13 residues. Per germline, CDR1 DFQATT and CDR2 SNEGSKA (reference sequence).

V is TRBV11-1 and J is TRBJ2-3; 8 bases align to TRBD2. Germline CDR1 and CDR2: SGHAT and FQDESV (reference sequence). The CDR3 sequence is 17 residues long. V shed 6 bases and J 8 bases; nucleotides not matched to a gene: 19. CDR3 sequence (DNA): TGTGCCAGCAGAGACCAGAGTGGGCTAGCGGGCCACGGTACGCAGTATTTT. Amino acids: CASRDQSGLAGHGTQYF.

This clonotype has only a few counts. The rearrangement links TRBV12-3 or TRBV12-4 to TRBJ1-6; D gene unclear. The CDR3 has 14 amino acids. V was trimmed by 6 bases and J by 5 bases, leaving 11 bases between them. CDR3 residues: CASSPLPDNSPLHF. In DNA form, the CDR3 reads TGTGCCAGCAGCCCATTACCCGATAATTCACCCCTCCACTTT.

This clonotype was seen a handful of times. The chain links TRBV24-1 to TRBJ1-5; a possible D gene is TRBD1 (6 bases). Germline values: CDR1 KGHDR, CDR2 SFDVKD. V was cut by 4 bases and J by 4 bases, with 10 bases left in between. The CDR3 has 14 residues. The CDR3 sequence is CATSEDQGNQPQHF. The CDR3, as DNA: TGTGCCACCAGTGAGGATCAGGGGAATCAGCCCCAGCATTTT.

Of note for this clonotype: A much larger clone sits a single nucleotide away, making a read error possible. J is TRBJ2-1 and V is TRBV27; the D gene is possibly TRBD2 (5 bases). The J call may be incorrect, as the DNA end agrees better with TRBJ2-7. Germline assignment: CDR1 MNHEY and CDR2 SMNVEV (reference sequence). The length of the CDR3 is 16 residues. CDR3 nucleotides: TGTGCCAGCAGTTCCCTTAGCGTCAATTCCTACAATGAGCAGTACTTC. It codes for CASSSLSVNSYNEQYF.

This clonotype appeared a few times. One junction end disagrees with the germline gene, perhaps due to a read error. The rearrangement links TRBV3-1 to TRBJ2-1; 7 nucleotides align to TRBD2. The CDR3 runs 13 residues. Germline lookup yields CDR1 LGHDT and CDR2 YNNKEL (reference sequence). This chain's CDR3 is CASNQGTTGEQFF. The CDR3 DNA reads TGTGCCAGCAACCAAGGGACTACAGGTGAGCAGTTCTTC.

As for this clonotype: Since a much larger clone is just one base distant, this may be a read error. In nucleotides, the CDR3 is TGTGCCAGCAGTCCGGAGGAGGGGCGCGATTCACCCCTCCCCTTT. Encoded protein: CASSPEEGRDSPLPF. The rearrangement uses TRBV4-2 and TRBJ1-6; TRBD1 might be the D (5 bases). Germline V gene lookup returns CDR1 LGHNA and CDR2 YNFKEQ. This CDR3 is 15 amino acids long.

The chain links TRBV10-3 to TRBJ2-1; 11 bases map to TRBD1. Trimming took 7 bases from V and 5 from J; bases not matched to a gene: 4. There are 14 residues in the CDR3. Germline loops: CDR1 ENHRY, CDR2 SYGVKD. CDR3: CAIKGQGEHNEQFF. CDR3 coding DNA: TGTGCCATCAAGGGACAGGGGGAGCACAATGAGCAGTTCTTC.

Many counts were recorded for this clonotype. This chain connects TRBV6-5 to TRBJ1-2, with TRBD1 identical over 10 bases. CDR3 length equals 13 residues. The V and J ends lost 5 bases and 8 bases, in that order; junction bases with no gene match: 5. Per the germline V gene, CDR1 is MNHEY and CDR2 is SVGAGI. The chain's CDR3 is CASSGQGVDGYTF. CDR3 nucleotide sequence: TGTGCCAGCAGTGGACAGGGGGTAGACGGCTACACCTTC.

This clonotype showed up many times. The chain carries TRBV7-2 and TRBJ1-5; no reliable D call. The CDR3 totals 15 residues. With 1 base removed from V and 0 bases from J, the gap between germline ends came to 7 bases. Germline CDR1 is SGHTA and CDR2 is FQGNSA. The CDR3 sequence is CASSLGLNSNQPQHF. The CDR3 DNA follows: TGTGCCAGCAGCTTAGGACTCAATAGCAATCAGCCCCAGCATTTT.

There are many counts of this clonotype. J is TRBJ2-7 and V is TRBV6-5; TRBD1 matches at 9 bases. The V gene's germline CDR1 is MNHEY and CDR2 SVGAGI. The CDR3 extends over 15 amino acids. V trimming: 7 bases; J trimming: 2 bases; junction bases outside the gene matches: 9. CDR3 in amino acids: CASTRTGVGAYEQYF. Written as DNA, the CDR3 is TGTGCCAGCACCCGGACAGGGGTTGGGGCCTACGAGCAGTACTTC.

This clonotype appeared a few times. A single base separates this from a much larger clone, so it may be a read error. The V call is TRBV12-3 or TRBV12-4, the J call TRBJ2-7, with a tentative D call TRBD2 (7 bases). Trimming stripped 2 bases from V and 5 bases from J, with 13 bases between. The CDR3 has 14 amino acids. CDR3 sequence: CASSLSAGANEQYF. CDR3 DNA: TGTGCCAGCAGTTTATCCGCGGGGGCAAACGAGCAGTACTTC.

This clonotype has only a few counts. The chain joins TRBV28 to TRBJ1-1, with D possibly being TRBD1 (5 bases). CDR1 MDHEN and CDR2 SYDVKM come from the germline V gene. This CDR3 spans 15 amino acids. Trimming removed 9 bases from V and 1 base from J, with 18 bases in between. The DNA of the CDR3 is TGTGCCAGTATTGCTGCGGGGCACAAGAACACTGAAGCTTTCTTT. Its protein product is CASIAAGHKNTEAFF.

Ten or more counts support this clonotype. The chain combines TRBV29-1 with TRBJ2-1; tentative D call: TRBD1 (7 bases). CDR3 length: 14 amino acids. V was pared by 3 bases and J by 3 bases, with 12 bases between. CDR1 and CDR2 from the germline V gene are SQVTM and ANQGSEA. Here the CDR3 DNA reads TGCAGCGTTGAGGAGGGGGCCTTCTACAATGAGCAGTTCTTC. Translated, it gives CSVEEGAFYNEQFF.

This chain joins TRBV6-2 or TRBV6-3 and TRBJ2-1, with D possibly TRBD1 on 5 matching bases. The CDR3 has 15 amino acids. With 6 bases removed from V and 4 bases from J, the gap between germline ends came to 16 bases. Germline V gene lookup returns CDR1 MNHEY and CDR2 SVGEGT. CDR3 in DNA: TGTGCCAGCAGGTATTCGACAGAGGTTTACAATGAGCAGTTCTTC. This encodes CASRYSTEVYNEQFF.

Many counts were recorded for this clonotype. The genes are TRBV6-6 and TRBJ1-2; unclear D gene. The V and J ends lost 2 bases and 4 bases respectively, with 2 bases between them. CDR3 size: 11 residues. Looked up from germline, CDR1 is MNHNY and CDR2 is SVGAGI (reference sequence). CDR3 coding DNA: TGTGCCAGCAGTTACGGCTATGGCTACACCTTC. Amino acids: CASSYGYGYTF.

This sequence joins TRBV20-1 and TRBJ2-1, with 8 nucleotides matching TRBD1. The CDR3 consists of 16 residues. Germline V CDR1 and CDR2: DFQATT, SNEGSKA (reference sequence). Trimming removed 5 bases from V and 3 bases from J; junction bases left unmatched: 12. CDR3 nucleotides: TGCAGTGCTCCCCAGATGCAGGGGGCTAGCTACAATGAGCAGTTCTTC. Translating gives CSAPQMQGASYNEQFF.